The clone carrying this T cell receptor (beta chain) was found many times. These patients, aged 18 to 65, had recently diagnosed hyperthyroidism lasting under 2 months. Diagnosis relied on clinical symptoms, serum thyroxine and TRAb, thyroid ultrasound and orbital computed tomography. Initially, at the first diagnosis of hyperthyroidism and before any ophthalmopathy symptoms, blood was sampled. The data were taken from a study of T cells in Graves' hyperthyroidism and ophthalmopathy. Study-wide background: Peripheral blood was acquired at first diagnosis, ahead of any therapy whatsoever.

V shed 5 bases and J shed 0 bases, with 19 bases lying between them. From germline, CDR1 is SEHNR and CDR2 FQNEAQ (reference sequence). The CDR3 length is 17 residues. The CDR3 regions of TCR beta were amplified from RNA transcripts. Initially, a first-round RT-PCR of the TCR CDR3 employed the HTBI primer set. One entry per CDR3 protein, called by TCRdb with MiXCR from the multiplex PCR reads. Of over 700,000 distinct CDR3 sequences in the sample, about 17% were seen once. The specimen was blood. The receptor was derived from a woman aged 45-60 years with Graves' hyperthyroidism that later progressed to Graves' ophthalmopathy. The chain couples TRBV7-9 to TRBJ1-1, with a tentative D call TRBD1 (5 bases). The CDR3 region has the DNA TGTGCCAGCAGCCTCCTGCCGGGGGGAGGCATGAACACTGAAGCTTTCTTT. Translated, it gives CASSLLPGGGMNTEAFF.